Below are 7 T cell receptor beta chains sequenced from a single sample in a study of T-cell memory formation after mild COVID-19. MiXCR was run by TCRdb on the 5' RACE reads, yielding one entry per CDR3 protein. The data contain hundreds of thousands of distinct CDR3 sequences, 15% of them singletons. Sequenced: PBMCs or a T cell subset sorted from them (not recorded which). Receptor source: a man in his late teens or twenties who had mild COVID-19 (a few samples of this study predate the infection). Cell type and time point are not known.

V gene TRBV4-3 combines with J gene TRBJ2-2; TRBD1 matches 8 bases. The CDR3 has 18 residues. Germline CDR1 is LGHNA and CDR2 is YSLEER. V was clipped by 0 bases and J by 2 bases; unmatched bases: 8. The CDR3 reads CASSQESLQGVNTGELFF. The CDR3 DNA follows: TGCGCCAGCAGCCAAGAAAGCTTACAGGGGGTCAACACCGGGGAGCTGTTTTTT.

Comment on this clonotype: This may stem from a read error, because a much larger clone lies one nucleotide away. The gene calls are TRBV20-1 and TRBJ2-1; TRBD2 agrees at 10 bases. The CDR3 sequence is 15 residues long. The ends lost 5 bases at V and 7 bases at J; junction bases unmatched: 11. From germline, CDR1 is DFQATT and CDR2 SNEGSKA (reference sequence). Here the CDR3 reads CSAPELAGAINEQFF. The CDR3 bases are TGCAGTGCTCCGGAGCTAGCGGGGGCCATAAATGAGCAGTTCTTC.

This clonotype turned up a few times. The chain couples TRBV4-3 to TRBJ1-4; D gene ambiguous. The CDR3 consists of 13 residues. CDR1 and CDR2 from the germline V gene are LGHNA and YSLEER. The germline V and J ends were trimmed by 1 base and 10 bases, with 10 bases remaining between them. The chain's CDR3 is CASSQALWGKLFF. CDR3 DNA sequence: TGCGCCAGCAGCCAAGCTCTATGGGGAAAACTGTTTTTT.

This clonotype was picked up a small number of times. J is TRBJ2-5 and V is TRBV5-1; 10 bases map to TRBD2. V was clipped by 0 bases and J by 4 bases; unmatched bases: 12. Germline values: CDR1 SGHRS, CDR2 YFSETQ. The CDR3 extends over 18 amino acids. CDR3 residues: CASSLALAGESTGETQYF. The CDR3 bases are TGCGCCAGCAGCTTGGCTCTAGCGGGGGAGTCTACGGGAGAGACCCAGTACTTC.

The J gene is TRBJ2-5, the V gene TRBV24-1; 7 nucleotides match TRBD1. This CDR3 region has 14 residues. CDR1 KGHDR and CDR2 SFDVKD come from the germline V gene. V lost 4 bases and J lost 5; bases outside the gene matches: 6. DNA for the CDR3: TGTGCCACCAGTGACCCCACAGGGGTTGAGACCCAGTACTTC. Residues: CATSDPTGVETQYF.

This clonotype was observed a handful of times. The chain carries TRBV29-1 and TRBJ1-1; TRBD1 might be the D (5 bases). Deletions cut 1 base from V and 3 bases from J, with 15 bases between. This CDR3 spans 15 amino acids. Germline-derived CDR1 and CDR2 are SQVTM and ANQGSEA. The CDR3 is CSVEGQGGSDTEAFF. CDR3 nucleotides: TGCAGCGTTGAAGGGCAGGGAGGCTCGGACACTGAAGCTTTCTTT.

The gene calls are TRBV11-2 and TRBJ1-2; D is uncertain. CDR3 size: 13 residues. Germline CDR1 reads SGHAT; CDR2 reads FQNNGV. Trimming cost V 5 bases and J 5 bases, with 12 bases left between them. CDR3 in amino acids: CASSDRDFYGYTF. CDR3 DNA sequence: TGTGCCAGCAGCGACCGGGATTTTTATGGCTACACCTTC.